This TCR beta chain is from a study of T cells in localized non-small cell lung cancer. Study results and caveats: Uninvolved adjacent lung had higher T cell clonality than tumor and all other tissues.

Clones were read by immunoSEQ multiplex PCR, and TCRdb kept only the in-frame ones, dropping some. The table records about 21,000 clones, less than 85% of them present only once. Germline V gives CDR1 MNHNS, CDR2 SASEGT. The J segment lost 4 bases and the V segment lost 2 bases, leaving 5 bases of the junction unmatched. This CDR3 is 16 amino acids long. Note on this clone: Its target is unknown.

The sample was peripheral blood, taken before any cancer treatment. This chain joins TRBV6-1 and TRBJ1-4; 9 positions agree with TRBD1. The sequence came from a man aged 40-75 years with stage I lung adenocarcinoma. CDR3: CASSEIAGQGNEKLFF. The CDR3, as DNA: TGTGCCAGCAGTGAAATAGCGGGACAGGGTAATGAAAAACTGTTTTTT.